These 2 T cell receptor beta chains share one sample of origin, sequenced in a study of blood T cell repertoires in COVID-19. Using immunoSEQ multiplex PCR, the repertoire was profiled, and TCRdb retains in-frame clones only, with some absent. The data show fewer than 150,000 clones, more than 80% seen once. The sample taken for sequencing was PBMCs or T cells enriched from blood (not recorded which). These receptors were collected from a woman between 18 and 29 years old who had been exposed to COVID-19.

This rearrangement joins TRBV7-9 to TRBJ2-3; D is ambiguous. The CDR3 spans 15 residues. The V gene lost 1 base and the J gene lost 1 base, with 9 bases spanning the gap. Germline V gene lookup returns CDR1 SEHNR and CDR2 FQNEAQ (reference sequence). CDR3 nucleotide sequence: TGTGCCAGCAGCTTAGATCTAGAGCGCACAGATACGCAGTATTTT. Translated: CASSLDLERTDTQYF.

This clone was observed a single time. V gene TRBV5-4 combines with J gene TRBJ1-2; perhaps TRBD1 as D (5 bases). The CDR3 is 13 residues long. The germline V gene encodes CDR1 SGHNT and CDR2 YYREEE (reference sequence). V was trimmed by 2 bases and J by 8 bases, leaving 13 bases between them. In DNA, the CDR3 is TGTGCCAGCAGCTTAGCAGGGATGAACGGCTACACCTTC. Translated, it gives CASSLAGMNGYTF.